This T cell receptor beta chain originates from a study of cytomegalovirus exposure and HLA in healthy donors. On the study more broadly: The same platform as the 650 to 700 first-cohort repertoires was used for the 120 validation repertoires, a later analysis reported. Study-wide results and limits: Reported results showed that the classifier diagnosed cytomegalovirus status with high specificity and sensitivity.

The data were produced by immunoSEQ multiplex PCR, yet TCRdb's version contains in-frame clones alone and is incomplete. In the table there are roughly 170,000 clones, approximately 84% of which are singletons. The ends lost 2 bases at V and 3 bases at J; junction bases unmatched: 7. In germline, CDR1 is LGHNA, CDR2 YNFKEQ. CDR3 length: 17 residues. By share, this clone ranks as medium-sized. Its antigen is currently unknown. The receptor was derived from a woman aged 18-29 years in good health and CMV-seropositive. The sample consisted of PBMCs. The chain employs TRBV4-2 and TRBJ2-3; 11 bases line up with TRBD2. The CDR3 is CASSQSIAGGPTDTQYF. The CDR3, as DNA: TGTGCCAGCAGCCAATCCATAGCGGGGGGGCCAACAGATACGCAGTATTTT.